Each of the 13 T cell receptor beta chains below was sequenced from the same sample in a study of blood T cell repertoires in COVID-19. Only in-frame clones appear in the TCRdb table, and some are missing; sequencing was by immunoSEQ multiplex PCR. Here the sample spans 95,000 to 150,000 clones, less than 75% being singletons. Sequencing used peripheral blood. Receptor source: a human donor with acute or convalescent COVID-19. The donor label of this sample is uncertain.

This chain joins TRBV29-1 and TRBJ1-2; 7 nucleotides match TRBD1. The germline V gene encodes CDR1 SQVTM and CDR2 ANQGSEA. The CDR3 has 14 residues. Trimming removed 1 base from V and 2 bases from J; junction bases left unmatched: 4. CDR3 loop: CSVEGAGGNYGYTF. CDR3 coding DNA: TGCAGCGTTGAAGGCGCAGGGGGGAACTATGGCTACACCTTC.

J is TRBJ2-5 and V is TRBV14, with D maybe TRBD1 (5 bases). The CDR3 runs to 13 residues. The germline V gene encodes CDR1 SGHDN and CDR2 FVKESK. V was trimmed by 4 bases and J by 4 bases, leaving 10 bases between them. The CDR3 nucleotides are TGTGCCAGCAGCCGCACAGGCATAGAGACCCAGTACTTC. Amino acids: CASSRTGIETQYF.

J is TRBJ2-5 and V is TRBV19; tentatively, D is TRBD2 (5 bases). This CDR3 has 13 amino acids. The V end was cut by 5 bases, the J end by 5 bases, with 12 bases between. From germline, CDR1 is LNHDA and CDR2 SQIVND (reference sequence). The CDR3 region has the DNA TGTGCCAGTAGTGCTAGAGGGCGGGAGACCCAGTACTTC. As protein: CASSARGRETQYF.

V is TRBV24-1 and J is TRBJ2-2; D is possibly TRBD1 (5 bases). Germline V lookup: CDR1 KGHDR, CDR2 SFDVKD. The CDR3 sequence is 14 residues long. The V gene lost 5 bases and the J gene lost 4 bases, with 10 bases spanning the gap. DNA of the CDR3: TGTGCCACCAGTGGTGACAGACTCACCGGGGAGCTGTTTTTT. Translating it yields CATSGDRLTGELFF.

The chain joins TRBV19 to TRBJ2-1; possibly TRBD2 for D (5 bases). V lost 8 bases and J 0 bases, leaving 14 bases between the germline ends. This CDR3 spans 15 amino acids. CDR1 is LNHDA, CDR2 SQIVND, per germline (reference sequence). The CDR3 region is CASAPRGSSYNEQFF. The CDR3 DNA sequence: TGTGCCAGTGCACCCCGGGGAAGCTCCTACAATGAGCAGTTCTTC.

The table lists this clone with a count of one. The J gene is TRBJ1-5, the V gene TRBV24-1, with TRBD1 matching over 7 bases. The CDR3 is 13 residues long. Per germline, CDR1 KGHDR and CDR2 SFDVKD. V was pared by 3 bases and J by 7 bases, with 2 bases of the junction left unmatched. The CDR3 loop reads CATSDPGGQPQHF. CDR3 bases: TGTGCCACCAGTGATCCAGGGGGGCAGCCCCAGCATTTT.

The chain joins TRBV20-1 to TRBJ2-1, with 7 positions matching TRBD2. This CDR3 has 15 residues. Germline V gene lookup returns CDR1 DFQATT and CDR2 SNEGSKA (reference sequence). V trimming: 3 bases; J trimming: 8 bases; junction bases outside the gene matches: 13. The CDR3 sequence is CSASNRAGIKHEQFF. The CDR3 coding sequence is TGCAGTGCTAGTAATAGAGCGGGGATTAAGCATGAGCAGTTCTTC.

The V call is TRBV27, the J call TRBJ2-3; TRBD1 matches 9 bases. CDR1 and CDR2 (germline): MNHEY, SMNVEV (reference sequence). Unmatched junction bases numbered 12, after V lost 5 bases and J lost 0 bases. CDR3 length: 18 amino acids. CDR3: CASSAGQGPIPSTDTQYF. CDR3 DNA sequence: TGTGCCAGCAGTGCCGGACAGGGGCCTATTCCTAGCACAGATACGCAGTATTTT.

The chain carries TRBV2 and TRBJ1-1; D unresolved. The CDR3 sequence is 13 residues long. V lost 4 bases and J lost 0, with 6 bases in between. Germline lookup yields CDR1 SNHLY and CDR2 FYNNEI. CDR3 loop: CASSVGVNTEAFF. For the CDR3, the DNA is TGTGCCAGCAGTGTTGGAGTGAACACTGAAGCTTTCTTT.

This chain links TRBV6-5 with TRBJ1-1, with D uncertain. This CDR3 has 15 residues. CDR1 is MNHEY and CDR2 is SVGAGI in the germline V gene. Deletions cut 4 bases from V and 0 bases from J, with 12 bases between. The CDR3 sequence: CASSWRFSLNTEAFF. The CDR3 bases are TGTGCCAGCAGTTGGCGGTTCTCCCTGAACACTGAAGCTTTCTTT.

This chain connects TRBV24-1 to TRBJ2-3; 10 bases line up with TRBD1. V dropped 5 bases and J dropped 7; count of bases not matched to a gene: 5. Germline V gene sequence: CDR1 KGHDR, CDR2 SFDVKD. This CDR3 spans 14 amino acids. In nucleotides, the CDR3 is TGTGCCACCAGTGGGACAGGGGGGGACCATACGCAGTATTTT. Protein product: CATSGTGGDHTQYF.

The V gene is TRBV6-6, the J gene TRBJ2-3, with D possibly being TRBD2 (5 bases). V was shortened by 0 bases and J by 4 bases, with 8 bases between the two germline ends. The germline V gene encodes CDR1 MNHNY and CDR2 SVGAGI (reference sequence). The CDR3 runs 14 residues. CDR3 nucleotide sequence: TGTGCCAGCAGTTACTCGGAGGTAGCAGATACGCAGTATTTT. Amino acid sequence: CASSYSEVADTQYF.

The chain is built from TRBV25-1 and TRBJ1-4; 8 nucleotides agree with TRBD1. With V trimmed by 4 bases and J by 2 bases, 12 bases remained unmatched. This CDR3 contains 18 residues. Germline V CDR1 and CDR2: MGHDK, SYGVNS. CDR3 loop: CASSAFTGGRGTNEKLFF. CDR3 nucleotide sequence: TGTGCCAGCAGTGCCTTTACAGGGGGGCGAGGGACTAATGAAAAACTGTTTTTT.